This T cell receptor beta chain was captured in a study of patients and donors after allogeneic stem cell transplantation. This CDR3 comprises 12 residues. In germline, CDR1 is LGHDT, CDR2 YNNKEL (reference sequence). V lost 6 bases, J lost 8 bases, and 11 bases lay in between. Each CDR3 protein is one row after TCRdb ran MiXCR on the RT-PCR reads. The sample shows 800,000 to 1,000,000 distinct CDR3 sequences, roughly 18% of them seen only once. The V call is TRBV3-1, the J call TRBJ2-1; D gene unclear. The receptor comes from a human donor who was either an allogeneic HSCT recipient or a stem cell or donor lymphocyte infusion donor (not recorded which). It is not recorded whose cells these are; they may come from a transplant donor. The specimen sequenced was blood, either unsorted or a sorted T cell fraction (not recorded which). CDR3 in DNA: TGTGCCAGCAGTCCAAGACTGCATGAGCAGTTCTTC. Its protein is CASSPRLHEQFF.